This TCR beta chain was captured by sequencing in a study of PD-1 blockade in classical Hodgkin lymphoma. Note on this clone: What it binds is unknown.

CDR3 size: 15 residues. Germline CDR1 SGDLS, CDR2 YYNGEE. V dropped 0 bases and J dropped 2; count of bases not matched to a gene: 4. The table came from immunoSEQ multiplex PCR; TCRdb's copy has only in-frame clones and leaves some out. The repertoire consists of 80,000 to 100,000 clones, with 75% to 85% occurring once and the leading ten covering approximately 15%. Findings and caveats of the study: Relative to healthy donors, newly diagnosed patients reportedly had lower baseline TCR diversity, which was reported as lower still in relapsed/refractory patients.

There was relapse after autologous stem cell transplantation in every patient, and there was variation in brentuximab vedotin exposure. V gene TRBV9 combines with J gene TRBJ1-1; 7 bases agree with TRBD1. The TCR sequence derives from a human donor with classical Hodgkin lymphoma. The sequences come from peripheral blood mononuclear cells (PBMCs), collected before the second cycle of nivolumab. The CDR3 spells CASSVATGVNTEAFF. The CDR3 DNA sequence: TGTGCCAGCAGCGTAGCTACAGGGGTAAACACTGAAGCTTTCTTT.